The 9 T cell receptor beta chains reported below all come from one sample, sequenced in a study of tissue T cells after allogeneic stem cell transplantation. Here immunoSEQ multiplex PCR was the method, and the copy in TCRdb shows in-frame clones only, minus some. The sample has about 50,000 clones, about 73% seen once. The sample consisted of sorted cells pooled from one or two spleens. The receptors originated from a pool of C57BL/6 mice in good health.

As to this clone: Gene names are mouse gene names. The observed sequence ends 1 residue before the CDR3 terminus, with the missing tail filled in from the germline J gene. The rearrangement uses TRBV20 and TRBJ2-4, with D tentatively TRBD1 or TRBD2 (5 bases each). The CDR3 totals 11 residues. The ends were cut back, 3 bases at V and 5 bases at J, with 6 bases in the middle. Germline loops: CDR1 GFQATS, CDR2 STVNSAI. The CDR3 region is CGASGGNTLYF. Partial CDR3 DNA: TGTGGTGCTAGCGGGGGAAACACCTTGTAC.

About this clone: All gene names here are mouse names. Read data end 1 residue before the CDR3 end; the end is taken from the germline J gene. The J gene is TRBJ1-5, the V gene TRBV4; a possible D gene is TRBD1 (5 bases). The CDR3 runs 14 residues. Germline-derived CDR1 and CDR2 are LGHDT and YNNKQL (reference sequence). With 4 bases removed from V and 0 bases from J, the gap between germline ends came to 7 bases. CDR3 DNA (partial): TGTGCCAGCAGCTCGGACAATAACAACCAGGCTCCGCTT. Amino acids: CASSSDNNNQAPL. The full CDR3 protein is CASSSDNNNQAPLF.

This clone was counted a single time. The gene symbols are mouse symbols. The read gets to within 1 residue of the CDR3 end, and the germline J gene fills in the rest. The V gene is TRBV13-3, the J gene TRBJ2-5; 11 bases line up with TRBD2. After removal of 5 bases from V and 5 bases from J, the junction contained 7 bases not matched to a gene. CDR1 NNHDY and CDR2 SYVADS come from the germline V gene. The length of the CDR3 is 15 residues. CDR3 DNA, as far as it was read: TGTGCCAGCAGCGGGACTGGGGGACGAGGAGACACCCAGTAC. Its translation: CASSGTGGRGDTQY. The entire CDR3 reads CASSGTGGRGDTQYF.

In regard to this clone: Gene names denote mouse genes. The read gets to within 1 residue of the CDR3 end, and the germline J gene fills in the rest. V gene TRBV15 combines with J gene TRBJ2-2; TRBD1 matches 10 bases. CDR1 is SGHND and CDR2 is FRSKSL in the germline V gene. The CDR3 contains 15 residues. The junction had 1 base not matched to a gene; V was cut back by 5 bases and J by 1 base. CDR3 DNA (partial): TGTGCCAGCAGTAGGGACAGGGGAAACACCGGGCAGCTCTAC. Protein sequence: CASSRDRGNTGQLY. The full CDR3 protein reads CASSRDRGNTGQLYF.

This clone was counted between two and nine times. The listed genes are named as in mouse. The read ends 1 residue early relative to the CDR3; the germline J gene fills the gap. The chain uses TRBV31 and TRBJ2-7; no firm D call. The CDR3 has 9 residues. Germline lookup yields CDR1 GKSSPN and CDR2 SITVG. V lost 1 base to trimming and J lost 6 bases, with 1 base between them. CDR3 region: CAWSREQYF. The sequenced CDR3 bases are TGTGCCTGGAGTCGTGAACAGTAC. Complete variable domain (other parts from reference TRBV31 and TRBJ2-7): AQTIHQWPVAEIKAVGSPLSLGCTIKGKSSPNLYWYWQATGGTLQQLFYSITVGQVESVVQLNLSASRPKDDQFILSTEKLLLSHSGFYLCAWSREQYFGPGTRLTVL.

This clone showed up just a few times. The germline and genes are mouse ones. The read halts 1 residue ahead of the CDR3 end, with the missing end drawn from the germline J gene. This chain joins TRBV13-3 and TRBJ2-4, with TRBD2 matching over 10 bases. The CDR3 has 14 amino acids. Germline V gene sequence: CDR1 NNHDY, CDR2 SYVADS. Trimming at V came to 2 bases and at J to 5 bases, leaving 2 bases not matched to a gene. The CDR3 loop is CASSEGLGLNTLYF. CDR3 DNA, as far as it was read: TGTGCCAGCAGTGAGGGACTGGGGCTAAACACCTTGTAC.

The sample holds one count of this clone. Mouse gene names and germline throughout. Coverage ceases 1 residue before the CDR3 finishes, and the germline J gene fills in the end. The chain joins TRBV15 to TRBJ2-3; 10 bases align to TRBD2. The V and J ends lost 5 bases and 2 bases, in that order; junction bases with no gene match: 4. CDR3 length equals 15 residues. The germline V gene encodes CDR1 SGHND and CDR2 FRSKSL. Partial CDR3 DNA: TGTGCCAGCAGTCTGGGGGGGCGCAATGCAGAAACGCTGTAT. It encodes CASSLGGRNAETLY. The whole CDR3 protein is CASSLGGRNAETLYF.

A word on this clone: The genes and germline here are from mouse. Coverage ceases 1 residue before the CDR3 finishes, and the germline J gene fills in the end. The rearrangement links TRBV21 to TRBJ2-3, with D tentatively TRBD1 or TRBD2 (5 bases each). TRBV21 has ORF status, its function being uncertain. The CDR3 sequence is 15 residues long. Trimming shortened V by 0 bases and J by 3 bases, and 10 bases separated the two germline ends. The chain's CDR3 is CASSQSGDGAETLYF. The sequenced part of the CDR3 DNA is TGTGCTAGCAGTCAATCAGGGGACGGGGCAGAAACGCTGTAT.

Of note for this clone: Gene names follow the mouse nomenclature. Read coverage stops 1 residue before the CDR3 terminus; the germline J gene supplies the remainder. The V and J genes are TRBV12-2 and TRBJ1-4, with D possibly being TRBD1 (6 bases). V was shortened by 0 bases and J by 3 bases, with 7 bases between the two germline ends. This CDR3 is 14 amino acids long. Germline-derived CDR1 and CDR2 are SGHLS and HYDKME. The DNA read from the CDR3 is TGTGCCAGCTCTCTCCAGGGGACCAACGAAAGATTATTT. It yields the protein CASSLQGTNERLF. The whole CDR3 sequence is CASSLQGTNERLFF.